Shown below are 20 T cell receptor beta chains from a single sample sequenced in a study of T cell clusters in autoimmune cytopenias (dated by TCRdb to between 2017 and 2020). The sequencer listed for this sample is Illumina MiSeq. TRB rearrangements were amplified by multiplex PCR using a touch-down protocol with TRB-A and TRB-B primer pools mixed in one tube. The reads went through TCRdb reprocessing, and each CDR3 protein sequence gets one entry with no DNA. The sample table records about 8,200 distinct CDR3 sequences. The top ten clones comprise over 25% of the sample. For each sample, TRB amplification used around 260 ng of peripheral blood genomic DNA, equal to 35,000 to 40,000 genome equivalents. The sequencing input was peripheral blood. The receptors derive from a human donor with an autoimmune cytopenia or autoimmune hepatitis (not recorded which).

The CDR3 region is CASSLSFSGANVLTF. The chain employs TRBV27 and TRBJ2-6. The CDR3 sequence is 15 residues long. Germline-derived CDR1 and CDR2 are MNHEY and SMNVEV (reference sequence).

V gene TRBV27 combines with J gene TRBJ1-5; the TCRdb call, TRBD1, lacks DNA for checking. This CDR3 has 14 amino acids. Germline CDR1 is MNHEY and CDR2 is SMNVEV (reference sequence). CDR3 in amino acids: CASSVRGFNQPQHF.

This clonotype registers medium-sized by frequency. This chain uses TRBV19 with TRBJ2-3. The CDR3 runs 14 residues. Germline V CDR1 and CDR2: LNHDA, SQIVND (reference sequence). CDR3 protein: CASRPLDSTDTQYF.

This clonotype registers large by frequency. The rearrangement links TRBV27 to TRBJ2-7. The CDR3 runs to 14 residues. Germline V gives CDR1 MNHEY, CDR2 SMNVEV (reference sequence). The CDR3 sequence: CASSLSTRNYEQYF.

The chain uses TRBV12-3 or TRBV12-4 and TRBJ2-7; the D call from TCRdb, TRBD2, cannot be confirmed without DNA. This CDR3 comprises 15 residues. The CDR3 sequence: CASSRLASGSHEQYF.

This chain connects TRBV19 to TRBJ2-7; TCRdb returns TRBD2, unconfirmable since there is no DNA. This CDR3 is built from 14 residues. CDR1 and CDR2 from the germline V gene are LNHDA and SQIVND (reference sequence). Here the CDR3 reads CASRAGLFGSEQYF.

CDR3 protein: CASSISSGWGETQYF. V gene TRBV19 combines with J gene TRBJ2-5. This CDR3 comprises 15 residues. Germline V gene data show CDR1 as LNHDA and CDR2 as SQIVND (reference sequence).

The rearrangement joins TRBV12-3 or TRBV12-4 to TRBJ1-4; TCRdb names TRBD1, which stays unverified in the absence of DNA. The CDR3 covers 13 residues. The CDR3 protein is CASSLGTGRKLFF.

The V call is TRBV27, the J call TRBJ1-1. The CDR3 has 14 residues. The germline V gene has CDR1 MNHEY and CDR2 SMNVEV (reference sequence). The CDR3 spells CASTRGGENTEAFF.

The rearrangement uses TRBV19 and TRBJ2-7; lacking DNA, the TRBD1 call made by TCRdb goes unchecked. Germline values: CDR1 LNHDA, CDR2 SQIVND (reference sequence). The CDR3 runs to 13 residues. CDR3 in amino acids: CASSIRGQAEQYF.

The chain links TRBV20-1 to TRBJ2-5; there is no DNA to check the TCRdb D call of TRBD2. The CDR3 runs 11 residues. Germline V lookup: CDR1 DFQATT, CDR2 SNEGSKA (reference sequence). The CDR3 here is CSAGPKETQYF.

This clonotype is called medium-sized (0.01 to 0.1%) based on its frequency. The chain carries TRBV5-6 and TRBJ2-2; TCRdb designates TRBD1, a call that cannot be tested without DNA. Germline V gene data show CDR1 as SGHDT and CDR2 as YYEEEE. CDR3 length: 13 residues. CDR3 residues: CASSLGGTGELFF.

By frequency, this clonotype registers medium-sized (0.01 to 0.1%). The rearrangement uses TRBV29-1 and TRBJ2-1; TCRdb indicates TRBD2, and absent DNA this call remains unverified. Germline V gene lookup returns CDR1 SQVTM and CDR2 ANQGSEA. The CDR3 length is 17 residues. CDR3: CSVDGTQAGVRYNEQFF.

This chain links TRBV20-1 with TRBJ2-5. CDR1 is DFQATT, CDR2 SNEGSKA, per germline (reference sequence). This CDR3 spans 15 amino acids. CDR3 protein: CSAEMVGRVQETQYF.

This chain links TRBV6-1 with TRBJ1-5; TCRdb's assignment of TRBD1 cannot be checked, as there is no DNA. Germline V lookup: CDR1 MNHNS, CDR2 SASEGT. This CDR3 is 13 amino acids long. The CDR3 protein is CASSESRTGGQHF.

The CDR3 is CASSLKSTGSGANVLTF. The genes are TRBV6-5 and TRBJ2-6; TCRdb picks TRBD1, but there is no DNA to check that call. From germline, CDR1 is MNHEY and CDR2 SVGAGI. The CDR3 has 17 amino acids.

V is TRBV10-3 and J is TRBJ2-7; absent DNA, TCRdb's TRBD1 call cannot be checked. The germline gives CDR1 ENHRY, CDR2 SYGVKD. CDR3 length: 14 amino acids. CDR3: CAISESWRDDEQYF.

This chain connects TRBV27 to TRBJ1-2; TCRdb gives TRBD1 as the D gene, but with no DNA this cannot be confirmed. Per germline, CDR1 MNHEY and CDR2 SMNVEV (reference sequence). The CDR3 loop spans 13 amino acids. This chain's CDR3 is CASSLSRDIGYTF.

This chain links TRBV20-1 with TRBJ2-7; as DNA is missing, the TRBD1 call by TCRdb cannot be tested. The V gene's germline CDR1 is DFQATT and CDR2 SNEGSKA (reference sequence). This CDR3 spans 15 amino acids. This chain's CDR3 is CSARDGTLSSYEQYF.

The chain employs TRBV6-4 and TRBJ2-3; TCRdb names TRBD1, which stays unverified in the absence of DNA. The CDR3 runs to 15 residues. Per germline, CDR1 MRHNA and CDR2 SNTAGT. CDR3 in amino acids: CASRWGRVRTDTQYF.